This T cell receptor beta chain was identified during a study of blood T cell repertoires in COVID-19. Study-wide context: T cells, B-cell-depleted T cells, or PBMCs provided the cDNA or gDNA that served as material.

Using immunoSEQ multiplex PCR, the repertoire was profiled, and TCRdb retains in-frame clones only, with some absent. Of under 250,000 clones in the sample, around four fifths were seen once. The sequencing sample was made of PBMCs or T cells enriched from blood (not recorded which). This TCR was sampled from a woman in her forties who had been exposed to COVID-19.

The CDR3 loop reads CASSPGQPPTANYGYTF. In DNA form, the CDR3 reads TGTGCCAGCTCACCGGGACAGCCTCCGACAGCTAACTATGGCTACACCTTC. The chain recombines TRBV18 with TRBJ1-2; 7 bases agree with TRBD1. The germline gives CDR1 KGHSH, CDR2 LQKENI. The CDR3 has 17 residues. V trimming: 3 bases; J trimming: 0 bases; junction bases outside the gene matches: 10. The variable domain in full, completed from reference TRBV18 and TRBJ1-2, reads NAGVMQNPRHLVRRRGQEARLRCSPMKGHSHVYWYRQLPEEGLKFMVYLQKENIIDESGMPKERFSAEFPKEGPSILRIQQVVRGDSAAYFCASSPGQPPTANYGYTFGSGTRLTVV.